These 20 T cell receptor beta chains share one sample of origin, sequenced in a study of blood T cell repertoires in COVID-19. Assay: immunoSEQ multiplex PCR; the TCRdb copy retains only in-frame clones and omits some. Of roughly 290,000 clones in the sample, approximately 83% were seen once. The sequenced material came from PBMCs or T cells enriched from blood (not recorded which). The receptors stem from a woman aged 25 to 39 who had recovered from COVID-19.

Only one count was recorded for this clone. The chain is built from TRBV9 and TRBJ2-2, with D possibly being TRBD2 (6 bases). V dropped 4 bases and J dropped 6 bases, with 19 bases sitting between them. Per the germline V gene, CDR1 is SGDLS and CDR2 is YYNGEE. The CDR3 has 16 residues. CDR3 sequence reads: CASSITGTSGPGELFF. CDR3 DNA sequence: TGTGCCAGCAGCATTACCGGGACTTCGGGACCCGGGGAGCTGTTTTTT.

The CDR3 coding sequence is TGTGCCAGCAGCGTTAACCGGGATGAAAAACTGTTTTTT. Its protein product is CASSVNRDEKLFF. The V call is TRBV7-2, the J call TRBJ1-4; D unresolved. The V gene lost 5 bases and the J gene lost 6 bases, with 10 bases spanning the gap. Per the germline V gene, CDR1 is SGHTA and CDR2 is FQGNSA. There are 13 residues in the CDR3. The full variable domain, completed using reference TRBV7-2 and TRBJ1-4, is GAGVSQSPSNKVTEKGKDVELRCDPISGHTALYWYRQSLGQGLEFLIYFQGNSAPDKSGLPSDRFSAERTGGSVSTLTIQRTQQEDSAVYLCASSVNRDEKLFFGSGTQLSVL.

This clone was counted a few times. This sequence joins TRBV29-1 and TRBJ2-1; TRBD1 agrees at 8 bases. Germline lookup yields CDR1 SQVTM and CDR2 ANQGSEA. The J segment lost 7 bases and the V segment lost 4 bases, leaving 9 bases of the junction unmatched. The CDR3 is 14 amino acids. The CDR3 loop is CSVAVTGGRNEQFF. Written as DNA, the CDR3 is TGCAGCGTTGCCGTAACAGGGGGTCGAAATGAGCAGTTCTTC.

The V and J genes are TRBV2 and TRBJ2-1; perhaps TRBD2 as D (6 bases). Between the trimmed V and J ends, which lost 7 bases and 0 bases, there was a span of 7 bases. The CDR3 is made up of 13 amino acids. CDR1 and CDR2 from the germline V gene are SNHLY and FYNNEI. For the CDR3, the DNA is TGTGCCAGCAACGGGGGCTCCTACAATGAGCAGTTCTTC. It encodes CASNGGSYNEQFF.

V gene TRBV28 combines with J gene TRBJ1-2; the D is unclear. Germline values: CDR1 MDHEN, CDR2 SYDVKM. The CDR3 extends over 13 amino acids. V lost 10 bases and J lost 6, with 18 bases in between. CDR3 residues: CATYRGSGNGYTF. DNA for the CDR3: TGTGCCACCTATCGGGGTTCTGGGAATGGCTACACCTTC.

V gene TRBV25-1 combines with J gene TRBJ1-1, with 7 bases identical to TRBD1. J gave up 0 bases and V 6 bases, and 4 bases lay outside the gene matches. The CDR3 is 14 amino acids. CDR1 is MGHDK, CDR2 SYGVNS, per germline. The CDR3 DNA reads as TGTGCCAGCAGCACGACAGGGTTGAACACTGAAGCTTTCTTT. Translating it yields CASSTTGLNTEAFF.

The V and J genes are TRBV9 and TRBJ2-7, with 7 positions matching TRBD2. Germline V gene sequence: CDR1 SGDLS, CDR2 YYNGEE. The CDR3 sequence is 20 residues long. V lost 0 bases, J lost 0 bases, and 18 bases stayed unmatched. CDR3 DNA sequence: TGTGCCAGCAGCGTAGGCCTAGAGACTAGCCCACGGAGGAGCTCCTACGAGCAGTACTTC. It yields the protein CASSVGLETSPRRSSYEQYF.

This clone came up a few times. The chain has TRBV10-3 and TRBJ1-1; 10 bases line up with TRBD1. The CDR3 is 14 residues long. V gave up 4 bases and J gave up 5 bases; unmatched junction bases: 4. Germline V gene lookup returns CDR1 ENHRY and CDR2 SYGVKD. This CDR3 reads CAISVGDRGTEAFF. CDR3 nucleotide sequence: TGTGCCATCAGTGTAGGGGACAGGGGTACTGAAGCTTTCTTT.

The gene calls are TRBV30 and TRBJ1-5; D not certain. Germline-derived CDR1 and CDR2 are GTSNPN and SVGIG (reference sequence). The V gene lost 3 bases and the J gene lost 6 bases, with 9 bases spanning the gap. This CDR3 comprises 12 residues. The CDR3 reads CAWRSGGQPQHF. CDR3 DNA sequence: TGTGCCTGGAGGAGCGGTGGTCAGCCCCAGCATTTT.

The V gene is TRBV5-1, the J gene TRBJ2-7; 7 bases align to TRBD2. CDR1 is SGHRS and CDR2 is YFSETQ in the germline V gene. Losses at the gene ends were 3 bases for V and 2 bases for J; bases not matched to a gene: 11. There are 16 residues in the CDR3. Written as DNA, the CDR3 is TGCGCCAGCAGCTCCGGGGGGTACCCTGGGACCTACGAGCAGTACTTC. Residues: CASSSGGYPGTYEQYF.

The chain is built from TRBV28 and TRBJ2-1, with a tentative D call TRBD1 (6 bases). Between the trimmed V and J ends, which lost 6 bases and 8 bases, there was a span of 20 bases. The CDR3 has 15 residues. CDR1 and CDR2 from the germline V gene are MDHEN and SYDVKM. CDR3 DNA sequence: TGTGCCAGCAGGTCCGGGACATCACACGTGGATGAGCAGTTCTTC. Translating it yields CASRSGTSHVDEQFF.

The count of this clone is one. This sequence joins TRBV30 and TRBJ2-1; TRBD2 agrees at 11 bases. CDR1 is GTSNPN and CDR2 is SVGIG in the germline V gene (reference sequence). Trimming took 5 bases from V and 8 from J; bases not matched to a gene: 8. This CDR3 is 14 amino acids long. CDR3 amino acids: CAWDSGRAGDEQFF. CDR3 coding DNA: TGTGCCTGGGATAGCGGGAGGGCTGGGGATGAGCAGTTCTTC. Drawing the rest from reference TRBV30 and TRBJ2-1, the complete variable domain is SQTIHQWPATLVQPVGSPLSLECTVEGTSNPNLYWYRQAAGRGLQLLFYSVGIGQISSEVPQNLSASRPQDRQFILSSKKLLLSDSGFYLCAWDSGRAGDEQFFGPGTRLTVL.

The chain recombines TRBV5-1 with TRBJ2-1; tentatively, D is TRBD2 (5 bases). Germline CDR1 reads SGHRS; CDR2 reads YFSETQ. There are 15 residues in the CDR3. Trimming removed 0 bases at V and 8 bases at J, with 15 bases between. The CDR3 here is CASSLGAGLIDEQFF. DNA for the CDR3: TGCGCCAGCAGCTTGGGGGCGGGCCTAATAGATGAGCAGTTCTTC.

CDR3 loop: CAWSVFFEQGRNGYTF. CDR3 bases: TGTGCCTGGAGTGTTTTTTTCGAACAGGGGAGAAATGGCTACACCTTC. J is TRBJ1-2 and V is TRBV30; 7 bases align to TRBD1. With 0 bases clipped from V and 6 bases from J, the junction kept 13 bases outside the gene matches. Germline V lookup: CDR1 GTSNPN, CDR2 SVGIG (reference sequence). This CDR3 is built from 16 residues.

Concerning this clone: At one boundary the junction diverges from the germline segment, which might be a read error. The chain joins TRBV30 to TRBJ1-5, with 7 bases aligning to TRBD1. The CDR3 consists of 17 residues. Germline-derived CDR1 and CDR2 are GTSNPN and SVGIG (reference sequence). CDR3 nucleotide sequence: TGTGCCTGGAGGACGAAAAAACAGGGGATGGGCAACCAGCCCCAGCATTTT. Its protein is CAWRTKKQGMGNQPQHF.

The genes are TRBV3-1 (or the pseudogene TRBV3-2) and TRBJ1-1; TRBD1 is a possible D gene (5 bases). The CDR3 length is 14 residues. In germline, CDR1 is LGHDT, CDR2 YNNKEL (reference sequence). V was pared by 1 base and J by 5 bases, with 11 bases between. The CDR3 here is CASSQGLRGTEAFF. CDR3 DNA sequence: TGTGCCAGCAGCCAAGGTTTACGGGGGACTGAAGCTTTCTTT.

The chain has TRBV9 and TRBJ2-5, with 8 bases fitting TRBD1. From germline, CDR1 is SGDLS and CDR2 YYNGEE. This CDR3 region has 15 residues. The ends lost 3 bases at V and 4 bases at J; junction bases unmatched: 8. The CDR3 DNA is TGTGCCAGCAGCGAGAGGGCCGGGACAGGAGAGACCCAGTACTTC. Its translation is CASSERAGTGETQYF.

V is TRBV7-2 and J is TRBJ2-3, with 7 bases fitting TRBD1. With 1 base clipped from V and 4 bases from J, the junction kept 14 bases outside the gene matches. The germline V gene encodes CDR1 SGHTA and CDR2 FQGNSA. The CDR3 extends over 18 amino acids. In nucleotides, the CDR3 is TGTGCCAGCAGCTTAGTACCCCTAGGGGGCTTGAGCGCAGATACGCAGTATTTT. The encoded protein is CASSLVPLGGLSADTQYF.

The rearrangement joins TRBV7-3 to TRBJ2-1, with 8 bases that match TRBD2. V was clipped by 0 bases and J by 9 bases; unmatched bases: 10. The CDR3 has 16 amino acids. CDR1 SGHTA and CDR2 FQGTGA come from the germline V gene. CDR3 loop: CASSLTGTRPLGEQFF. The CDR3 DNA reads as TGTGCCAGCAGCTTAACTGGGACTAGACCCCTGGGTGAGCAGTTCTTC.

The chain couples TRBV7-3 to TRBJ2-2, with 7 positions matching TRBD1. This CDR3 region has 15 residues. With V trimmed by 3 bases and J by 2 bases, 3 bases remained unmatched. In germline, CDR1 is SGHTA, CDR2 FQGTGA. CDR3 sequence reads: CASSLNRGNTGELFF. The CDR3 region has the DNA TGTGCCAGCAGCTTGAACAGGGGCAACACCGGGGAGCTGTTTTTT.